This T cell receptor (beta chain) comes out of a study of T cell changes during pregnancy in multiple sclerosis. Measured with immunoSEQ multiplex PCR; TCRdb has only the in-frame clones, and not every one. Among 45,000 to 60,000 clones listed, around 89% were seen once. CDR3 length: 11 amino acids. Germline V gene lookup returns CDR1 SQVTM and CDR2 ANQGSEA. The ends were cut back, 6 bases at V and 6 bases at J, with 11 bases in the middle. The sequence was obtained from a female donor with multiple sclerosis, enrolled in a pregnancy study. The sequenced sample was CD8+ T cells from peripheral blood mononuclear cells, obtained in the second trimester of pregnancy. The chain joins TRBV29-1 to TRBJ1-1; D unresolved. CDR3 bases: TGCAGCGTAGGTTGGGAGGCTGAAGCTTTCTTT. Its translation: CSVGWEAEAFF.